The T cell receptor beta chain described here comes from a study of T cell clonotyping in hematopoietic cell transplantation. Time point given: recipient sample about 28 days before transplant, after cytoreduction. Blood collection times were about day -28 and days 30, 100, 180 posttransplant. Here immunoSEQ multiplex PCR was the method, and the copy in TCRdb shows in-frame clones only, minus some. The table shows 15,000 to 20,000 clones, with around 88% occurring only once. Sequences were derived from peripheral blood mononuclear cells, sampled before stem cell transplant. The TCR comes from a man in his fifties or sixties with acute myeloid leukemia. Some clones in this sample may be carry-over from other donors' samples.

This CDR3 is CASSLASFPNEKLFF. CDR3 coding DNA: TGTGCCAGCAGCTTGGCTTCGTTTCCTAATGAAAAACTGTTTTTT. This sequence joins TRBV5-6 and TRBJ1-4; D ambiguous. Germline CDR1 reads SGHDT; CDR2 reads YYEEEE. The CDR3 runs 15 residues. The V end lost 0 bases, the J end lost 3 bases, and 9 bases lay between the germline ends.